The 24 T cell receptor beta chains presented below share a single source sample, sequenced in a study of graft-versus-host responses after intestinal transplantation. Sequenced by immunoSEQ multiplex PCR; TCRdb stores in-frame clones only, minus some. The sample shows 85,000 to 90,000 clones, approximately 92% of them seen only once. These receptors' targets are unknown. This sample comprised unstimulated CD4+ T cells sorted from spleen or lymph node cells, obtained before intestinal transplant. The receptors come from a human donor who received an intestinal transplant.

The chain has TRBV30 and TRBJ2-3; D remains ambiguous. The CDR3 is 14 amino acids. Germline V gene lookup returns CDR1 GTSNPN and CDR2 SVGIG (reference sequence). Trimming removed 4 bases from V and 5 bases from J, with 16 bases in between. The chain's CDR3 is CAWTSAGRVDTQYF. The CDR3 DNA reads as TGTGCCTGGACCTCGGCCGGTCGGGTAGATACGCAGTATTTT.

This chain uses TRBV5-8 with TRBJ2-3; D uncertain. CDR1 is SGHTS and CDR2 is YDEGEE in the germline V gene. With 1 base removed from V and 2 bases from J, the gap between germline ends came to 14 bases. The CDR3 contains 16 residues. The CDR3 spells CASSLPTYYITDTQYF. In DNA form, the CDR3 reads TGTGCCAGCAGCTTGCCGACTTACTATATCACAGATACGCAGTATTTT.

J is TRBJ1-1 and V is TRBV6-5; weak D call: TRBD1 (6 bases). V dropped 5 bases and J dropped 7 bases, with 17 bases sitting between them. The CDR3 loop spans 14 amino acids. Per germline, CDR1 MNHEY and CDR2 SVGAGI. CDR3 sequence: CASSPQGHQGEAFF. CDR3 bases: TGTGCCAGCAGTCCTCAGGGGCATCAAGGTGAAGCTTTCTTT.

About this clone: Other DNA sequences from this sample encode an identical CDR3 as well. The chain carries TRBV12-5 and TRBJ2-1, with 8 bases matching TRBD2. The CDR3 length is 17 residues. Germline trimming cut 0 bases from V and 7 bases from J; bases unmatched to any gene: 11. CDR1 and CDR2 (germline): LGHNT, FRNRAP. CDR3 sequence reads: CASGLVLGTRPLNEQFF. The CDR3 DNA follows: TGTGCTAGTGGTTTGGTACTCGGGACTAGACCATTGAATGAGCAGTTCTTC.

The chain employs TRBV9 and TRBJ2-1; D is possibly TRBD1 (7 bases). V lost 0 bases and J lost 0, with 16 bases in between. Germline assignment: CDR1 SGDLS and CDR2 YYNGEE. The CDR3 covers 18 residues. In DNA, the CDR3 is TGTGCCAGCAGCGTAGGATCAGGGGGGAGAAGCTCCTACAATGAGCAGTTCTTC. Translating it yields CASSVGSGGRSSYNEQFF. The whole variable domain, filled in from reference TRBV9 and TRBJ2-1, reads DSGVTQTPKHLITATGQRVTLRCSPRSGDLSVYWYQQSLDQGLQFLIQYYNGEERAKGNILERFSAQQFPDLHSELNLSSLELGDSALYFCASSVGSGGRSSYNEQFFGPGTRLTVL.

The J gene is TRBJ1-2, the V gene TRBV19; the match to TRBD1 covers 9 bases. The length of the CDR3 is 17 residues. Germline values: CDR1 LNHDA, CDR2 SQIVND (reference sequence). V shed 4 bases and J 1 base; nucleotides not matched to a gene: 10. CDR3 DNA sequence: TGTGCCAGTAGTACCCGGGACAGGGCGTACCGTAACTATGGCTACACCTTC. Translating gives CASSTRDRAYRNYGYTF.

The chain recombines TRBV7-2 with TRBJ2-1, with a tentative D call TRBD1 (5 bases). The CDR3 is 13 amino acids. The V end lost 5 bases, the J end lost 9 bases, and 14 bases lay between the germline ends. Germline V lookup: CDR1 SGHTA, CDR2 FQGNSA. The CDR3 region is CASSLGAGIEQFF. CDR3 nucleotides: TGTGCCAGCAGCCTAGGGGCCGGAATTGAGCAGTTCTTC.

V usage is TRBV7-9 and J usage is TRBJ2-7; D gene ambiguous. The V end lost 5 bases, the J end lost 3 bases, and 26 bases lay between the germline ends. CDR3 length: 18 amino acids. Germline values: CDR1 SEHNR, CDR2 FQNEAQ (reference sequence). CDR3 loop: CASSPPLQYSSQLYEQYF. The CDR3, as DNA: TGTGCCAGCAGCCCCCCTCTGCAGTATTCTTCCCAACTCTACGAGCAGTACTTC.

This chain links TRBV27 with TRBJ1-2; D not resolved. The CDR3 is made up of 13 amino acids. Germline lookup yields CDR1 MNHEY and CDR2 SMNVEV (reference sequence). Trimming cost V 5 bases and J 6 bases, with 13 bases left between them. CDR3 sequence: CASSLSGLNGYTF. The DNA of the CDR3 is TGTGCCAGCAGTCTGAGTGGGCTCAATGGCTACACCTTC.

The V and J genes are TRBV7-2 and TRBJ2-1; 9 nucleotides match TRBD2. This CDR3 is 15 amino acids long. Germline V gene sequence: CDR1 SGHTA, CDR2 FQGNSA. The junction had 13 bases not matched to a gene; V was cut back by 6 bases and J by 10 bases. The CDR3: CASRLQAGGTGEQFF. CDR3 nucleotide sequence: TGTGCCAGCAGGCTCCAAGCGGGAGGCACAGGGGAGCAGTTCTTC.

The chain carries TRBV2 and TRBJ2-1; 8 nucleotides agree with TRBD1. The CDR3 has 14 residues. V was pared by 6 bases and J by 8 bases, with 9 bases of the junction left unmatched. Germline CDR1 SNHLY, CDR2 FYNNEI. CDR3 sequence: CASSWGQASHEQFF. The CDR3 DNA reads TGTGCCAGCAGCTGGGGACAGGCTTCCCATGAGCAGTTCTTC.

The chain carries TRBV6-5 and TRBJ2-7; D is unclear. V was shortened by 2 bases and J by 0 bases, with 8 bases between the two germline ends. The CDR3 contains 14 residues. Germline V lookup: CDR1 MNHEY, CDR2 SVGAGI. DNA of the CDR3: TGTGCCAGCAGTTACGAGTGGAGCTCCTACGAGCAGTACTTC. Translated: CASSYEWSSYEQYF.

This clone was detected once. V gene TRBV2 combines with J gene TRBJ1-3, with TRBD1 identical over 8 bases. V shed 7 bases, J shed 3 bases, and the junction held 5 bases outside the gene matches. Germline values: CDR1 SNHLY, CDR2 FYNNEI. The CDR3 length is 14 residues. The CDR3 DNA reads as TGTGCCAGCAAACTCGACAGGGGTGGAAACACCATATATTTT. Protein product: CASKLDRGGNTIYF.

This clone was counted once. The CDR3 loop is CASSGTGGVQPQHF. The CDR3 DNA reads as TGTGCCAGCAGCGGGACAGGGGGTGTTCAGCCCCAGCATTTT. V gene TRBV2 combines with J gene TRBJ1-5, with TRBD1 matching over 11 bases. CDR3 length equals 14 residues. Trimming removed 6 bases from V and 6 bases from J; junction bases left unmatched: 4. CDR1 SNHLY and CDR2 FYNNEI come from the germline V gene.

The CDR3 bases are TGTGCTAGTGGTCGAGTCCCGGGGGAAAAACTGTTTTTT. It specifies CASGRVPGEKLFF. V usage is TRBV12-5 and J usage is TRBJ1-4, with unresolved D. V gave up 5 bases and J gave up 8 bases, with 12 bases separating them. The CDR3 length is 13 residues. From germline, CDR1 is LGHNT and CDR2 FRNRAP.

The count of this clone is one. V is TRBV4-2 and J is TRBJ1-3; D uncertain. The CDR3 is 16 amino acids. V dropped 1 base and J dropped 0 bases, with 10 bases sitting between them. CDR1 is LGHNA and CDR2 is YNFKEQ in the germline V gene. The DNA for the CDR3 is TGTGCCAGCAGCCAAGCCCCCAGGAGCTCTGGAAACACCATATATTTT. This encodes CASSQAPRSSGNTIYF.

The genes are TRBV5-1 and TRBJ2-1; 14 bases are a match to TRBD2. This CDR3 is built from 17 residues. V was pared by 4 bases and J by 8 bases, with 11 bases of the junction left unmatched. The germline V gene encodes CDR1 SGHRS and CDR2 YFSETQ. The CDR3 region is CASSLRLAGGPVDEQFF. The DNA of the CDR3 is TGCGCCAGCAGCCTCCGACTAGCGGGAGGGCCGGTTGATGAGCAGTTCTTC.

Of note for this clone: At one boundary the junction diverges from the germline segment, which might be a read error. The chain links TRBV30 to TRBJ1-6; possible D gene TRBD1, 6 bases. The CDR3 is 14 residues long. Germline loops: CDR1 GTSNPN, CDR2 SVGIG (reference sequence). The CDR3 reads CARSEGVSNSPLHF. The CDR3 nucleotides read TGTGCCAGGAGTGAGGGGGTCTCGAATTCACCCCTCCACTTT.

The chain recombines TRBV2 with TRBJ2-7; TRBD2 matches at 11 bases. V dropped 5 bases and J dropped 5; count of bases not matched to a gene: 5. This CDR3 comprises 14 residues. The germline CDR1 and CDR2 sequences are SNHLY and FYNNEI. The CDR3 DNA sequence: TGTGCCAGCAGTAGAACTAGCGGGAGCGACGAGCAGTACTTC. It codes for CASSRTSGSDEQYF.

The gene calls are TRBV19 and TRBJ1-5; the D gene is possibly TRBD1 (6 bases). Germline V gene lookup returns CDR1 LNHDA and CDR2 SQIVND (reference sequence). This CDR3 comprises 17 residues. The V and J ends lost 5 bases and 3 bases respectively, with 20 bases between them. The CDR3 protein is CASSGGGLFYNNQPQHF. The CDR3 nucleotides are TGTGCCAGTAGTGGCGGGGGGCTCTTTTATAACAATCAGCCCCAGCATTTT.

The V gene is TRBV11-2, the J gene TRBJ2-1; the match to TRBD2 covers 7 bases. The CDR3 spans 18 residues. The germline gives CDR1 SGHAT, CDR2 FQNNGV. V dropped 4 bases and J dropped 0; count of bases not matched to a gene: 12. The CDR3 sequence: CASSSRMTSISSYNEQFF. In DNA, the CDR3 is TGTGCCAGCAGCTCCCGCATGACTAGCATTAGCTCCTACAATGAGCAGTTCTTC.

The chain is built from TRBV18 and TRBJ1-1; D uncertain. The CDR3 is 13 amino acids. V was pared by 3 bases and J by 3 bases, with 8 bases between. Germline V gene lookup returns CDR1 KGHSH and CDR2 LQKENI. CDR3 DNA sequence: TGTGCCAGCTCACCGAGGATGGACACTGAAGCTTTCTTT. Its protein product is CASSPRMDTEAFF.

This chain uses TRBV27 with TRBJ2-7, with D hard to call. The V and J ends lost 1 base and 4 bases respectively, with 11 bases between them. The CDR3 loop spans 14 amino acids. The germline V gene encodes CDR1 MNHEY and CDR2 SMNVEV (reference sequence). The CDR3 nucleotides are TGTGCCAGCAGTTTATGGGGAAGGGAATACGAGCAGTACTTC. Translating gives CASSLWGREYEQYF.

The genes are TRBV7-2 and TRBJ1-2; D is possibly TRBD1 (5 bases). Between the trimmed V and J ends, which lost 3 bases and 5 bases, there was a span of 13 bases. This CDR3 contains 14 residues. Looked up from germline, CDR1 is SGHTA and CDR2 is FQGNSA. This chain's CDR3 is CASSLGGRGYGYTF. CDR3 DNA sequence: TGTGCCAGCAGCTTGGGAGGGCGGGGGTATGGCTACACCTTC. Filled out from reference TRBV7-2 and TRBJ1-2, the complete variable domain reads GAGVSQSPSNKVTEKGKDVELRCDPISGHTALYWYRQSLGQGLEFLIYFQGNSAPDKSGLPSDRFSAERTGGSVSTLTIQRTQQEDSAVYLCASSLGGRGYGYTFGSGTRLTVV.